This section outlines one TCR beta chain sequence together with its context. CDR1 SGHDT and CDR2 YYEEEE come from the germline V gene. With 3 bases removed from V and 0 bases from J, the gap between germline ends came to 9 bases. This CDR3 is 15 amino acids long. These data originate in a study of cytomegalovirus exposure and HLA in healthy donors. Assay used: immunoSEQ multiplex PCR; TCRdb lists only in-frame clones, some missing. Here the sample spans fewer than 200,000 clones, about nine tenths being singletons. The V call is TRBV5-6, the J call TRBJ1-4; a possible D gene is TRBD1 (6 bases). This clonotype was obtained from a woman in her twenties or thirties in good health and CMV-seronegative. The sequencing input was PBMCs. CDR3 bases: TGTGCCAGCAGCTGGACAGTTGCAACTAATGAAAAACTGTTTTTT. This gives the protein CASSWTVATNEKLFF.